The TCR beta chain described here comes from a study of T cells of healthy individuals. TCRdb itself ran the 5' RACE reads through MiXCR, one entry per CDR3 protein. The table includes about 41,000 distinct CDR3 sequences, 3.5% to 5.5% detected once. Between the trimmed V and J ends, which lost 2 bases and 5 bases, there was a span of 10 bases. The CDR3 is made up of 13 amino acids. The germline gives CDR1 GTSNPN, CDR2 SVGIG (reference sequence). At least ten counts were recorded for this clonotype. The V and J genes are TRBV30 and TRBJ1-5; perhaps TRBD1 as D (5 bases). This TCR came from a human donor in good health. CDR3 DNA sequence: TGTGCCTGGAGTCCCGGCAGGGATCAGCCCCAGCATTTT. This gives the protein CAWSPGRDQPQHF.